Presented here are 24 T cell receptor beta chains from one specimen sequenced in a study of CD8+CD57+ T cells in acquired aplastic anemia. TCR beta VDJ and CDR3 profiles were obtained from a genomic DNA template. TCRdb reprocessed the reads with MiXCR, giving one entry per CDR3 protein. This table has about 190,000 distinct CDR3 sequences, roughly half appearing once. Sequenced material: sorted CD4+, CD8+, or CD8+CD57+ T cells (not recorded which) from PBMCs. These receptors came from a human donor in good health, serving as a control.

On this clonotype itself: The junction and the germline gene differ at one end; a read error may be behind it. The V and J genes are TRBV10-3 and TRBJ1-1; possible D gene TRBD1, 6 bases. The CDR3 consists of 13 residues. Germline CDR1 ENHRY, CDR2 SYGVKD. The DNA for the CDR3 is TGTGCCATCAGTGCTGACAGGAACACTGAAGCCTTCTTT. Its translation: CAISADRNTEAFF.

There are many counts of this clonotype. The rearrangement joins TRBV20-1 to TRBJ1-2; tentative D call: TRBD1 (6 bases). The germline V and J ends were trimmed by 0 bases and 8 bases, with 13 bases remaining between them. The CDR3 totals 13 residues. Germline V gene lookup returns CDR1 DFQATT and CDR2 SNEGSKA (reference sequence). DNA of the CDR3: TGCAGTGCTAGAGATGGGTACAGGGACGGCTACACCTTC. Encoded protein: CSARDGYRDGYTF.

CDR3 loop: CSVENTRVHGYTF. The CDR3 region has the DNA TGCAGCGTTGAAAACACTAGGGTCCATGGCTACACCTTC. V usage is TRBV29-1 and J usage is TRBJ1-2, with unresolved D. The CDR3 extends over 13 amino acids. Germline CDR1 reads SQVTM; CDR2 reads ANQGSEA. Trimming cost V 2 bases and J 6 bases, with 13 bases left between them.

This clonotype was seen at least ten times. The chain recombines TRBV2 with TRBJ1-2, with a weak D call TRBD1 (5 bases). Germline lookup yields CDR1 SNHLY and CDR2 FYNNEI. The CDR3 spans 16 residues. Trimming stripped 5 bases from V and 5 bases from J, with 21 bases between. The CDR3 DNA is TGTGCCAGCAGTTACCACCCGGCGGACCCAGGGTATGGCTACACCTTC. Encoded protein: CASSYHPADPGYGYTF. The variable domain in full, completed from reference TRBV2 and TRBJ1-2, reads EPEVTQTPSHQVTQMGQEVILRCVPISNHLYFYWYRQILGQKVEFLVSFYNNEISEKSEIFDDQFSVERPDGSNFTLKIRSTKLEDSAMYFCASSYHPADPGYGYTFGSGTRLTVV.

This chain links TRBV5-6 with TRBJ1-1, with 12 bases lining up with TRBD1. From germline, CDR1 is SGHDT and CDR2 YYEEEE. J gave up 1 base and V 5 bases, and 12 bases lay outside the gene matches. CDR3 size: 18 residues. The CDR3 region is CASSASGTGGWGNTEAFF. The CDR3, as DNA: TGTGCCAGCAGTGCATCCGGGACAGGGGGCTGGGGGAACACTGAAGCTTTCTTT. Combining the CDR3 with reference TRBV5-6 and TRBJ1-1 gives the whole variable domain DAGVTQSPTHLIKTRGQQVTLRCSPKSGHDTVSWYQQALGQGPQFIFQYYEEEERQRGNFPDRFSGHQFPNYSSELNVNALLLGDSALYLCASSASGTGGWGNTEAFFGQGTRLTVV.

In DNA form, the CDR3 reads TGCAGCGTTCTCCGGGCGAATAACAATGAGCAGTTCTTC. It codes for CSVLRANNNEQFF. V gene TRBV29-1 combines with J gene TRBJ2-1; unclear D gene. The CDR3 loop spans 13 amino acids. V was clipped by 5 bases and J by 5 bases, with 13 bases between them. Germline values: CDR1 SQVTM, CDR2 ANQGSEA.

The chain combines TRBV7-3 with TRBJ2-1, with a tentative D call TRBD2 (6 bases). V gave up 1 base and J gave up 5 bases, with 9 bases separating them. The CDR3 sequence is 14 residues long. Germline loops: CDR1 SGHTA, CDR2 FQGTGA. The CDR3 nucleotides are TGTGCCAGCAGCTTAATAGCGGAAAACAATGAGCAGTTCTTC. Encoded protein: CASSLIAENNEQFF.

This chain links TRBV19 with TRBJ1-1; D remains ambiguous. V lost 5 bases, J lost 8 bases, and 9 bases lay in between. Germline V gene sequence: CDR1 LNHDA, CDR2 SQIVND (reference sequence). The CDR3 runs to 11 residues. CDR3 bases: TGTGCCAGTAGTCGATCCACCGAAGCTTTCTTT. This encodes CASSRSTEAFF.

The CDR3 loop reads CASSLVGDSSPLHF. For the CDR3, the DNA is TGTGCCAGCAGCTTAGTCGGGGATAGTTCACCCCTCCACTTT. The V gene is TRBV11-2, the J gene TRBJ1-6; D not resolved. Germline V CDR1 and CDR2: SGHAT, FQNNGV. The V and J ends lost 1 base and 9 bases respectively, with 10 bases between them. The CDR3 runs 14 residues.

The V and J genes are TRBV14 and TRBJ1-5, with TRBD1 matching over 10 bases. CDR1 and CDR2 from the germline V gene are SGHDN and FVKESK. V dropped 0 bases and J dropped 6; count of bases not matched to a gene: 11. This CDR3 comprises 18 residues. The chain's CDR3 is CASSQDPTGTGVVQPQHF. CDR3 nucleotides: TGTGCCAGCAGCCAAGATCCGACCGGGACAGGGGTGGTTCAGCCCCAGCATTTT.

The chain carries TRBV19 and TRBJ2-5, with 8 bases matching TRBD1. The CDR3 contains 17 residues. V shed 1 base and J 5 bases; nucleotides not matched to a gene: 12. From germline, CDR1 is LNHDA and CDR2 SQIVND (reference sequence). The CDR3 loop is CASSIAQPGTGRETQYF. The CDR3 region has the DNA TGTGCCAGTAGTATAGCGCAACCAGGGACAGGTAGGGAGACCCAGTACTTC.

The chain couples TRBV24-1 to TRBJ2-1; no clear D. Germline CDR1 is KGHDR and CDR2 is SFDVKD. Trimming shortened V by 5 bases and J by 2 bases, and 3 bases separated the two germline ends. This CDR3 is 12 amino acids long. CDR3 sequence: CATSAPYNEQFF. The DNA for the CDR3 is TGTGCCACCAGTGCTCCCTACAATGAGCAGTTCTTC.

This chain links TRBV12-5 with TRBJ1-4, with TRBD1 as a possible D gene (6 bases). The V gene's germline CDR1 is LGHNT and CDR2 FRNRAP. The V end lost 5 bases, the J end lost 2 bases, and 12 bases lay between the germline ends. The CDR3 is 15 residues long. CDR3: CASGPGGATNEKLFF. The CDR3 nucleotides are TGTGCTAGTGGTCCTGGGGGGGCGACTAATGAAAAACTGTTTTTT.

This clonotype occurred many times. The chain has TRBV7-3 and TRBJ1-5, with 7 bases identical to TRBD1. The V segment lost 0 bases and the J segment 2 bases; nucleotides outside the gene matches: 7. Germline CDR1 SGHTA, CDR2 FQGTGA. CDR3 size: 17 residues. The CDR3 here is CASSLTTNRGGNQPQHF. The CDR3, as DNA: TGTGCCAGCAGCTTAACGACGAACAGGGGAGGCAATCAGCCCCAGCATTTT.

This clonotype has only a few counts. The rearrangement uses TRBV7-8 and TRBJ2-5; D remains ambiguous. V lost 5 bases and J lost 9, with 22 bases in between. CDR1 is SGHVS and CDR2 is FQNEAQ in the germline V gene. The length of the CDR3 is 15 residues. This CDR3 is CASSRDRFRVGAQYF. CDR3 nucleotides: TGTGCCAGCAGCCGCGACCGGTTTCGGGTCGGAGCCCAGTACTTC.

This clonotype was observed many times. This chain links TRBV9 with TRBJ1-6; D gene uncertain. The V end was cut by 0 bases, the J end by 9 bases, with 19 bases between. Germline loops: CDR1 SGDLS, CDR2 YYNGEE. The CDR3 is made up of 17 amino acids. CDR3 residues: CASSVASNGQLGSPLHF. CDR3 bases: TGTGCCAGCAGCGTAGCCTCAAACGGGCAGTTGGGTTCACCCCTCCACTTT. Full variable domain (rest looked up from reference TRBV9 and TRBJ1-6): DSGVTQTPKHLITATGQRVTLRCSPRSGDLSVYWYQQSLDQGLQFLIQYYNGEERAKGNILERFSAQQFPDLHSELNLSSLELGDSALYFCASSVASNGQLGSPLHFGNGTRLTVT.

This clonotype has just one count. Because the CDR3 is missing its conserved closing phenylalanine or tryptophan, this is likely a read error. The V call is TRBV6-5, the J call TRBJ1-5; perhaps TRBD1 as D (5 bases). Germline V gene data show CDR1 as MNHEY and CDR2 as SVGAGI. The CDR3 sequence is 13 residues long. The V and J ends lost 4 bases and 4 bases respectively, with 8 bases between them. CDR3 protein: CASSSRENQPQHL. As DNA, the CDR3 is TGTGCCAGCAGTTCCAGGGAGAATCAGCCCCAGCATCTT.

The chain uses TRBV24-1 and TRBJ2-3, with D possibly matching TRBD1 (6 bases). Trimming shortened V by 4 bases and J by 2 bases, and 15 bases separated the two germline ends. This CDR3 region has 16 residues. The germline V gene has CDR1 KGHDR and CDR2 SFDVKD. The CDR3 loop is CATSDLSGQNTDTQYF. The CDR3 region has the DNA TGTGCCACCAGTGACCTCTCCGGACAGAACACAGATACGCAGTATTTT.

The chain has TRBV6-4 and TRBJ2-6; D not resolved. Germline-derived CDR1 and CDR2 are MRHNA and SNTAGT. Trimming removed 3 bases from V and 1 base from J, with 10 bases in between. The length of the CDR3 is 16 residues. In DNA, the CDR3 is TGTGCCAGCAGTGAGGGCTTTGGGTCTGGGGCCAACGTCCTGACTTTC. Amino acid sequence: CASSEGFGSGANVLTF.

This clonotype was counted a few times. V gene TRBV10-3 combines with J gene TRBJ1-4; 8 nucleotides agree with TRBD1. After removal of 2 bases from V and 10 bases from J, the junction contained 3 bases not matched to a gene. Germline CDR1 and CDR2: ENHRY and SYGVKD. This CDR3 is 13 amino acids long. As DNA, the CDR3 is TGTGCCATCAGTGAGGGACAGGGTGCAAAACTGTTTTTT. Protein product: CAISEGQGAKLFF.

This clonotype was detected only once. The rearrangement joins TRBV7-2 to TRBJ1-1; 7 positions agree with TRBD1. V dropped 0 bases and J dropped 7; count of bases not matched to a gene: 8. Per germline, CDR1 SGHTA and CDR2 FQGNSA. CDR3 length: 15 residues. The CDR3 DNA is TGTGCCAGCAGCTTAGCGGCAGGGGGAGCGGTTGAAGCTTTCTTT. Amino acids: CASSLAAGGAVEAFF.

The chain is built from TRBV10-3 and TRBJ2-7; 11 bases are shared with TRBD2. The germline V gene encodes CDR1 ENHRY and CDR2 SYGVKD. There are 16 residues in the CDR3. With V trimmed by 8 bases and J by 0 bases, 9 bases remained unmatched. The DNA for the CDR3 is TGTGCCATCGGGCCTAGCGGGGGGTTCAGCTCCTACGAGCAGTACTTC. This gives the protein CAIGPSGGFSSYEQYF.

In this sample, this clonotype turned up many times. CDR3 residues: CASSLAGIEGYTF. CDR3 nucleotides: TGTGCCAGCAGCTTAGCAGGGATCGAGGGCTACACCTTC. This chain joins TRBV11-2 and TRBJ1-2, with a tentative D call TRBD1 (5 bases). The germline CDR1 and CDR2 sequences are SGHAT and FQNNGV. Deletions cut 1 base from V and 8 bases from J, with 11 bases between. The CDR3 totals 13 residues.

The chain links TRBV7-2 to TRBJ2-7; a weak D match, TRBD1 (6 bases). With 5 bases removed from V and 6 bases from J, the gap between germline ends came to 11 bases. There are 12 residues in the CDR3. Germline lookup yields CDR1 SGHTA and CDR2 FQGNSA. This CDR3 reads CASSPTGLEQYF. The CDR3 nucleotides are TGTGCCAGCAGCCCCACAGGGCTCGAGCAGTACTTC.